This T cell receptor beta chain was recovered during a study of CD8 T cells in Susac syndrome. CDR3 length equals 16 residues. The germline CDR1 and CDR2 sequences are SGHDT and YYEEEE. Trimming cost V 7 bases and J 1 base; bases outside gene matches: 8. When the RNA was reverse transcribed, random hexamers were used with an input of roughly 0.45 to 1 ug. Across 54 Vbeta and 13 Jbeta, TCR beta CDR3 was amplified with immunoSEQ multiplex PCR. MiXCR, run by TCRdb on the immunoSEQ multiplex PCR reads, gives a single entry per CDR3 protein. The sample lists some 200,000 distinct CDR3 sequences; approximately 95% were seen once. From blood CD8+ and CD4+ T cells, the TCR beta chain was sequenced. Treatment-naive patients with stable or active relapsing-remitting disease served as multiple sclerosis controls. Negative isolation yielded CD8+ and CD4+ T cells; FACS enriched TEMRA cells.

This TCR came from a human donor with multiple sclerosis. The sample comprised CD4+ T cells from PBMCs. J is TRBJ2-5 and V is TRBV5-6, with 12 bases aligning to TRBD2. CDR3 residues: CASHWLAGGIQETQYF. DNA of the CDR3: TGTGCCAGCCACTGGCTAGCGGGGGGGATCCAAGAGACCCAGTACTTC. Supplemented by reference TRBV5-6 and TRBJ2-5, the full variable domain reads DAGVTQSPTHLIKTRGQQVTLRCSPKSGHDTVSWYQQALGQGPQFIFQYYEEEERQRGNFPDRFSGHQFPNYSSELNVNALLLGDSALYLCASHWLAGGIQETQYFGPGTRLLVL.